Below are 9 T cell receptor beta chains sequenced from a single sample in a study of T cell repertoires in cytomegalovirus infection. Each CDR3 protein gets one entry after TCRdb re-called the reads with MiXCR. This repertoire shows about 900,000 distinct CDR3 sequences, roughly 30% found once; its top ten account for about an eighth. Their recognized antigens are unknown. This specimen was cultured CD8+ T cells from PBMCs, taken from culture after CMV antigen stimulation. The receptors originated from a human donor in good health (CMV status not recorded). Some clones in this sample may be carry-over from other donors' samples.

There are many counts of this clonotype. This rearrangement joins TRBV7-9 to TRBJ1-2; 7 bases map to TRBD1. The V gene's germline CDR1 is SEHNR and CDR2 FQNEAQ (reference sequence). Trimming cost V 4 bases and J 2 bases; bases outside gene matches: 10. The length of the CDR3 is 16 residues. In DNA, the CDR3 is TGTGCCAGCAGCTCCGACGGGACAGCGTCCAACTATGGCTACACCTTC. Translated, it gives CASSSDGTASNYGYTF.

The chain has TRBV20-1 and TRBJ1-6; D ambiguous. V was clipped by 6 bases and J by 0 bases, with 9 bases between them. Germline CDR1 is DFQATT and CDR2 is SNEGSKA (reference sequence). This CDR3 has 14 residues. The CDR3 loop reads CSAEPSSYNSPLHF. Written as DNA, the CDR3 is TGCAGTGCCGAACCCAGCTCCTATAATTCACCCCTCCACTTT.

The chain has TRBV6-1 and TRBJ1-1; TRBD1 matches at 7 bases. V dropped 7 bases and J dropped 7; count of bases not matched to a gene: 3. CDR1 MNHNS and CDR2 SASEGT come from the germline V gene. The CDR3 length is 11 residues. CDR3 sequence reads: CASNRGFEAFF. In DNA, the CDR3 is TGTGCCAGCAACAGGGGTTTTGAAGCTTTCTTT.

The CDR3 coding sequence is TGTGCCAGCAGTGAATGGGCAGGGGCTGGATACGAGCAGTACTTC. It codes for CASSEWAGAGYEQYF. The rearrangement uses TRBV6-1 and TRBJ2-7; weak D call: TRBD1 (6 bases). This CDR3 comprises 15 residues. The V end lost 2 bases, the J end lost 4 bases, and 15 bases lay between the germline ends. CDR1 and CDR2 from the germline V gene are MNHNS and SASEGT.

This sequence joins TRBV7-9 and TRBJ1-4, with D possibly being TRBD1 (5 bases). CDR1 is SEHNR, CDR2 FQNEAQ, per germline (reference sequence). The CDR3 totals 12 residues. Trimming removed 5 bases at V and 11 bases at J, with 12 bases between. This CDR3 is CASSPVGGKLFF. The CDR3 DNA sequence: TGTGCCAGCAGCCCGGTGGGGGGGAAACTGTTTTTT.

This clonotype appeared a few times. The chain links TRBV7-3 to TRBJ2-5, with D possibly TRBD2 on 5 matching bases. This CDR3 has 14 amino acids. Trimming pared 7 bases from V and 2 bases from J, leaving 14 bases between. Per germline, CDR1 SGHTA and CDR2 FQGTGA. This CDR3 is CASTPWRRQETQYF. Here the CDR3 DNA reads TGTGCCAGCACCCCTTGGAGGAGACAAGAGACCCAGTACTTC.

To note about this clonotype: A much larger clone differs from this one at a single base, so this may be a read error. The chain links TRBV7-8 to TRBJ1-6; the match to TRBD1 covers 9 bases. Germline V gene sequence: CDR1 SGHVS, CDR2 FQNEAQ. CDR3 length equals 18 residues. CDR3: CANSSRDRVYQGDSPLHF. CDR3 bases: TGTGCCAACAGCTCCCGGGACAGGGTGTATCAGGGAGATTCACCCCTCCACTTT.

V gene TRBV6-2 or TRBV6-3 combines with J gene TRBJ1-1; D remains ambiguous. V was pared by 2 bases and J by 4 bases, with 8 bases between. Germline V CDR1 and CDR2: MNHEY, SVGEGT. CDR3 length equals 13 residues. CDR3 bases: TGTGCCAGCAGTTACACCTCCGGCACTGAAGCTTTCTTT. This codes for CASSYTSGTEAFF.

This chain uses TRBV14 with TRBJ2-7; D is undetermined. The V gene's germline CDR1 is SGHDN and CDR2 FVKESK. V was trimmed by 4 bases and J by 6 bases, leaving 10 bases between them. The CDR3 extends over 12 amino acids. The CDR3 sequence is CASSLRSAEQYF. The CDR3 coding sequence is TGTGCCAGCAGCCTCCGGTCAGCCGAGCAGTACTTC.